The next 24 T cell receptor beta chains were all read from a single sample in a study of response to subunit inactivated influenza vaccine. One entry per CDR3 protein results from TCRdb running MiXCR on the RT-PCR reads. This sample has 750,000 to 850,000 distinct CDR3 sequences, with roughly 18% found just once. Sequences were derived from PBMCs from blood, sampled 5 days after vaccination. The receptors originated from a man aged 45-65 years who received an inactivated influenza vaccine.

This sequence joins TRBV5-1 and TRBJ2-1; 10 bases map to TRBD1. Germline CDR1 is SGHRS and CDR2 is YFSETQ. The ends lost 2 bases at V and 8 bases at J; junction bases unmatched: 7. This CDR3 has 15 residues. CDR3 sequence (DNA): TGCGCCAGCAGCTTTTCGGGACAGGGGTTGTATGAGCAGTTCTTC. As protein: CASSFSGQGLYEQFF.

A few counts support this clonotype. This sequence joins TRBV12-3 or TRBV12-4 and TRBJ2-3, with TRBD2 matching over 10 bases. The trim removed 3 bases at V and 2 bases at J, leaving 8 bases unmatched. The CDR3 is made up of 17 amino acids. The CDR3 here is CASSFGTSATFTDTQYF. The CDR3 DNA reads TGTGCCAGCAGTTTCGGGACTAGCGCCACCTTCACAGATACGCAGTATTTT.

This clonotype showed up many times. The chain couples TRBV29-1 to TRBJ1-1; D perhaps matches TRBD1 (6 bases). Germline V gives CDR1 SQVTM, CDR2 ANQGSEA. This CDR3 contains 15 residues. V lost 7 bases and J 1 base, leaving 19 bases between the germline ends. The CDR3, as DNA: TGCAGCGCCGGGGGGGCAGGGGCCCCGAACACTGAAGCTTTCTTT. Protein product: CSAGGAGAPNTEAFF.

This clonotype showed up just a few times. The chain joins TRBV5-1 to TRBJ2-5, with 13 bases aligning to TRBD2. Per germline, CDR1 SGHRS and CDR2 YFSETQ. This CDR3 region has 18 residues. Trimming cost V 0 bases and J 4 bases; bases outside gene matches: 9. The CDR3 coding sequence is TGCGCCAGCAGCTTGGCCGGGACTAGCGGGATGGAGGGAGAGACCCAGTACTTC. It is translated as CASSLAGTSGMEGETQYF. The full variable domain, with the rest looked up from reference TRBV5-1 and TRBJ2-5, is KAGVTQTPRYLIKTRGQQVTLSCSPISGHRSVSWYQQTPGQGLQFLFEYFSETQRNKGNFPGRFSGRQFSNSRSEMNVSTLELGDSALYLCASSLAGTSGMEGETQYFGPGTRLLVL.

The gene calls are TRBV15 and TRBJ2-2; tentatively, D is TRBD1 or TRBD2 (5 bases each). The CDR3 is 15 amino acids. From germline, CDR1 is LNHNV and CDR2 YYDKDF (reference sequence). V was cut by 1 base and J by 3 bases, with 9 bases left in between. The DNA for the CDR3 is TGTGCCACCAGCAGAGGGGGGACCTACACCGGGGAGCTGTTTTTT. Encoded protein: CATSRGGTYTGELFF.

This clonotype was seen ten or more times. This rearrangement joins TRBV20-1 to TRBJ2-7; D could derive from TRBD1 or TRBD2 (5 bases each). V gave up 1 base and J gave up 2 bases, with 12 bases separating them. Germline V gene sequence: CDR1 DFQATT, CDR2 SNEGSKA (reference sequence). The CDR3 loop spans 14 amino acids. The CDR3 region has the DNA TGCAGTGCTAGAGCAGTAAGGGACGCCTACGAGCAGTACTTC. Residues: CSARAVRDAYEQYF.

V usage is TRBV30 and J usage is TRBJ2-3; no definite D call. Per germline, CDR1 GTSNPN and CDR2 SVGIG (reference sequence). V was pared by 1 base and J by 3 bases, with 8 bases between. CDR3 length: 13 amino acids. The CDR3 spells CAWSENPTDTQYF. In DNA, the CDR3 is TGTGCCTGGAGTGAAAACCCGACAGATACGCAGTATTTT.

In its sample, this clonotype was seen a few times. In nucleotides, the CDR3 is TGTGCCAGCAGCGTAGGCGGGACAGGGAGCTCTGAAGCTTTCTTT. Translated: CASSVGGTGSSEAFF. This chain joins TRBV9 and TRBJ1-1; 9 bases agree with TRBD1. This CDR3 contains 15 residues. The germline gives CDR1 SGDLS, CDR2 YYNGEE. Losses at the gene ends were 0 bases for V and 6 bases for J; bases not matched to a gene: 6.

The chain carries TRBV28 and TRBJ2-3, with D perhaps matching TRBD1 (7 bases). CDR3 length: 16 amino acids. With 6 bases removed from V and 2 bases from J, the gap between germline ends came to 18 bases. Germline V gene sequence: CDR1 MDHEN, CDR2 SYDVKM. CDR3 sequence (DNA): TGTGCCAGCAGACCCGAGAGGGGGCGGGACACAGATACGCAGTATTTT. It translates to CASRPERGRDTDTQYF.

The chain combines TRBV7-2 with TRBJ1-5; weak D call: TRBD1 (6 bases). The length of the CDR3 is 15 residues. The V gene's germline CDR1 is SGHTA and CDR2 FQGNSA. V gave up 5 bases and J gave up 0 bases, with 11 bases separating them. CDR3: CASSRTVSSNQPQHF. The CDR3 DNA reads TGTGCCAGCAGCCGGACAGTGAGTAGCAATCAGCCCCAGCATTTT.

This CDR3 reads CSAGGSQKKSRGYLTNYGYTF. The CDR3 DNA is TGCAGTGCGGGGGGGTCCCAGAAAAAGAGTCGTGGCTATCTCACTAACTATGGCTACACCTTC. This sequence joins TRBV20-1 and TRBJ1-2, with D tentatively TRBD1 (5 bases). The CDR3 consists of 21 residues. Germline CDR1 DFQATT, CDR2 SNEGSKA (reference sequence). V was pared by 6 bases and J by 0 bases, with 35 bases between.

This chain links TRBV7-9 with TRBJ2-1, with 8 positions matching TRBD1. Germline V gene sequence: CDR1 SEHNR, CDR2 FQNEAQ (reference sequence). This CDR3 is 15 amino acids long. V shed 2 bases and J 1 base; nucleotides not matched to a gene: 1. The CDR3 here is CASSLYRGSYNEQFF. The CDR3 DNA follows: TGTGCCAGCAGCTTATACAGGGGGTCCTACAATGAGCAGTTCTTC.

A few counts support this clonotype. The J gene is TRBJ2-1, the V gene TRBV15; 12 nucleotides line up with TRBD2. V was clipped by 2 bases and J by 12 bases; unmatched bases: 5. CDR3 length: 14 amino acids. Germline V CDR1 and CDR2: LNHNV, YYDKDF (reference sequence). The CDR3 DNA follows: TGTGCCACCAGCAGACCTAGCGGGAGGGTCGGGCAGTTCTTC. Its translation is CATSRPSGRVGQFF.

The chain recombines TRBV28 with TRBJ1-2, with D tentatively TRBD1 (6 bases). Germline CDR1 reads MDHEN; CDR2 reads SYDVKM. V lost 5 bases and J 9 bases, leaving 10 bases between the germline ends. This CDR3 region has 11 residues. The CDR3 sequence: CASSGQGRYTF. CDR3 nucleotides: TGTGCCAGCAGTGGGCAGGGGCGCTACACCTTC.

The chain couples TRBV15 to TRBJ2-2; D is ambiguous. The CDR3 spans 13 residues. Germline V gene sequence: CDR1 LNHNV, CDR2 YYDKDF (reference sequence). V was shortened by 5 bases and J by 6 bases, with 10 bases between the two germline ends. Written as DNA, the CDR3 is TGTGCCACCAGCCCTCCCTTACCCGGGGAGCTGTTTTTT. Translating it yields CATSPPLPGELFF.

The chain employs TRBV5-6 and TRBJ2-7, with D uncertain. In germline, CDR1 is SGHDT, CDR2 YYEEEE. Trimming took 3 bases from V and 4 from J, leaving 8 bases between them. This CDR3 has 12 residues. The CDR3 coding sequence is TGTGCCAGCAGCTACTCATTTTACGAGCAGTACTTC. Its translation is CASSYSFYEQYF.

The chain combines TRBV7-2 with TRBJ1-5; D may be TRBD1 (5 bases). Germline V gives CDR1 SGHTA, CDR2 FQGNSA. The CDR3 contains 13 residues. Trimming removed 4 bases at V and 3 bases at J, with 7 bases between. CDR3 DNA sequence: TGTGCCAGCAGCTACAGGATCAATCAGCCCCAGCATTTT. Translation: CASSYRINQPQHF.

The chain's CDR3 is CASSSTSGPRTQYF. CDR3 DNA: TGCGCCAGCAGCTCGACTAGCGGCCCCCGGACCCAGTACTTC. The chain carries TRBV5-1 and TRBJ2-5; 9 bases are shared with TRBD2. J lost 7 bases, V lost 3 bases, and 7 bases had no gene match. The CDR3 has 14 amino acids. Germline V gives CDR1 SGHRS, CDR2 YFSETQ.

The chain joins TRBV20-1 to TRBJ2-7; 8 bases map to TRBD1. The J segment lost 3 bases and the V segment lost 3 bases, leaving 10 bases of the junction unmatched. Germline lookup yields CDR1 DFQATT and CDR2 SNEGSKA (reference sequence). The CDR3 contains 15 residues. The CDR3 region has the DNA TGCAGTGCTAGCAGCCTCCGACAGGGGATCTACGAGCAGTACTTC. It is translated as CSASSLRQGIYEQYF.

This clonotype showed up just a few times. V and J are TRBV6-4 and TRBJ2-1, with D possibly TRBD2 on 6 matching bases. Germline CDR1 is MRHNA and CDR2 is SNTAGT. This CDR3 has 14 residues. Trimming removed 5 bases from V and 7 bases from J, with 15 bases in between. The CDR3 DNA follows: TGTGCCAGCAGTAACGGGAGCCCGGGGAATGAGCAGTTCTTC. Its protein is CASSNGSPGNEQFF.

This sequence joins TRBV6-2 or TRBV6-3 and TRBJ1-1; D unresolved. The CDR3 contains 12 residues. CDR1 is MNHEY, CDR2 SVGEGT, per germline. The ends were cut back, 4 bases at V and 1 base at J, with 4 bases in the middle. The DNA of the CDR3 is TGTGCCAGCAGTTGGTGGAACACTGAAGCTTTCTTT. Residues: CASSWWNTEAFF.

The gene calls are TRBV20-1 and TRBJ2-7; D uncertain. V lost 0 bases, J lost 3 bases, and 15 bases lay in between. This CDR3 has 15 amino acids. Germline loops: CDR1 DFQATT, CDR2 SNEGSKA (reference sequence). As DNA, the CDR3 is TGCAGTGCTAGAGAAGGAAGTAGGCGGTTCTACGAGCAGTACTTC. Amino acids: CSAREGSRRFYEQYF.

The chain joins TRBV5-1 to TRBJ1-1; tentatively, D is TRBD1 (6 bases). Germline-derived CDR1 and CDR2 are SGHRS and YFSETQ. V was clipped by 4 bases and J by 8 bases, with 24 bases between them. CDR3 length: 16 amino acids. CDR3 bases: TGCGCCAGCAGCAGGGGAGCCAGAACACAGGGAAGGGAAGCTTTCTTT. Protein product: CASSRGARTQGREAFF.

Only a few counts were recorded for this clonotype. The chain combines TRBV5-1 with TRBJ1-1, with 8 bases matching TRBD1. The ends lost 0 bases at V and 4 bases at J; junction bases unmatched: 11. The length of the CDR3 is 17 residues. Germline V gene data show CDR1 as SGHRS and CDR2 as YFSETQ. The CDR3 coding sequence is TGCGCCAGCAGCTTGGCTGGGACAGGTCCTGGGGGCACTGAAGCTTTCTTT. This translates into CASSLAGTGPGGTEAFF.